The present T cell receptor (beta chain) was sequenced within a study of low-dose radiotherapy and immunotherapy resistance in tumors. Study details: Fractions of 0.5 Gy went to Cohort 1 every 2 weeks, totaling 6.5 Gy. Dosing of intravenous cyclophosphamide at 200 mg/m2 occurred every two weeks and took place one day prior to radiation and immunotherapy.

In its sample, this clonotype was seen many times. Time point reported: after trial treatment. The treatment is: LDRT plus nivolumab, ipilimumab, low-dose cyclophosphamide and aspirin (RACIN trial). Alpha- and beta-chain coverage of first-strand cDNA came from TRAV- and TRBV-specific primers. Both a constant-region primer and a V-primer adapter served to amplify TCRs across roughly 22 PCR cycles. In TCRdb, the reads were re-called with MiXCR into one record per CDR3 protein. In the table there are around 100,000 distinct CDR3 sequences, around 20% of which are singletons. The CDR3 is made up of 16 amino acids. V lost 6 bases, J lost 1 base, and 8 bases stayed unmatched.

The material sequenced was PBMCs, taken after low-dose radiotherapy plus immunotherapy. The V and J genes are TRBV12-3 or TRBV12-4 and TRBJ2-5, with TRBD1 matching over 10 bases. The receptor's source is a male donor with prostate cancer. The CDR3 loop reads CASRQMGTGVQETQYF. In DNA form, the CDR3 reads TGTGCCAGCAGGCAAATGGGGACAGGGGTCCAAGAGACCCAGTACTTC.